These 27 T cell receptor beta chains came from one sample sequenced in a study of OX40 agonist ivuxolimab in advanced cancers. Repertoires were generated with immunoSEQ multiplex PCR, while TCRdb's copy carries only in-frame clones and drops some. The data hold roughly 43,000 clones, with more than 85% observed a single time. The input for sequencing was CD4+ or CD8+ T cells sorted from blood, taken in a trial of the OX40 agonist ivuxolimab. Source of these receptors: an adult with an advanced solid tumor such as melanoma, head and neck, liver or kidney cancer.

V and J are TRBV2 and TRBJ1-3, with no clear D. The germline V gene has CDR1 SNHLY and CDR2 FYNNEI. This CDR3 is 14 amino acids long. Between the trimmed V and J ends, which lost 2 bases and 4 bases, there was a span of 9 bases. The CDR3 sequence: CASSEPLGGNTIYF. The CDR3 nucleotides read TGTGCCAGCAGTGAACCTCTAGGGGGAAACACCATATATTTT.

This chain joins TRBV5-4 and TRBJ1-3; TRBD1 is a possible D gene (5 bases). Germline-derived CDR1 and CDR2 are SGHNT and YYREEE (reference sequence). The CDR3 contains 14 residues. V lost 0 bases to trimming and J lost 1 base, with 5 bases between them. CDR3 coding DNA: TGTGCCAGCAGCTTGGGACAGTCTGGAAACACCATATATTTT. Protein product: CASSLGQSGNTIYF.

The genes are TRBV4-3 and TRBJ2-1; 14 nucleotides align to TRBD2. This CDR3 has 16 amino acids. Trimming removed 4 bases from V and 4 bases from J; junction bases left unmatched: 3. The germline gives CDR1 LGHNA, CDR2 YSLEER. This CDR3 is CASSRGTSGSYNEQFF. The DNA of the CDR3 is TGCGCCAGCAGCCGAGGGACTAGCGGGAGTTACAATGAGCAGTTCTTC.

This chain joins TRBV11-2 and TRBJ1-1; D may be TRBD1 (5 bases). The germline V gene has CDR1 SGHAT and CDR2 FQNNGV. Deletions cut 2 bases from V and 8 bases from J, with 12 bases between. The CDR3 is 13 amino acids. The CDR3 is CASSLSTGGEAFF. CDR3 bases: TGTGCCAGCAGCTTAAGTACAGGAGGCGAAGCTTTCTTT.

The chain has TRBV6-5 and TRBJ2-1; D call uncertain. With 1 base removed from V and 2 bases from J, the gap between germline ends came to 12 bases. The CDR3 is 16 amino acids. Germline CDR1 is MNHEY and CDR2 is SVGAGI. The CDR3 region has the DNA TGTGCCAGCAGTTACTTCAGCTCCCGAGCCTACAATGAGCAGTTCTTC. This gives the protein CASSYFSSRAYNEQFF.

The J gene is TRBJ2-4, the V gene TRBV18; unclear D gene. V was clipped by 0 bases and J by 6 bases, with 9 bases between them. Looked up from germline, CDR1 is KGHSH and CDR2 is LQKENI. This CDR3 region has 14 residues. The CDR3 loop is CASSPPGGGNIQYF. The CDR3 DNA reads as TGTGCCAGCTCACCACCGGGTGGCGGAAACATTCAGTACTTC.

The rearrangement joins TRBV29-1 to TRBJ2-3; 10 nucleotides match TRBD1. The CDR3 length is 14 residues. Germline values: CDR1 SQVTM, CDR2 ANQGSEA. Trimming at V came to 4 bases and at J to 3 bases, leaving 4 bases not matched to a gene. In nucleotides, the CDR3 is TGCAGCGTTGGAGGGACAGGGGAGACAGATACGCAGTATTTT. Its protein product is CSVGGTGETDTQYF.

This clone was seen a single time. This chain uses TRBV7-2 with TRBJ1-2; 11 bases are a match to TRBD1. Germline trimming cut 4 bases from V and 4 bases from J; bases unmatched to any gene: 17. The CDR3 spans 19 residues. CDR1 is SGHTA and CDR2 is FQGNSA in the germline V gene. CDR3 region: CASSSVTPWDRGEFYGYTF. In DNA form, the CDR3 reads TGTGCCAGCAGCTCCGTGACCCCTTGGGACAGGGGGGAGTTCTATGGCTACACCTTC.

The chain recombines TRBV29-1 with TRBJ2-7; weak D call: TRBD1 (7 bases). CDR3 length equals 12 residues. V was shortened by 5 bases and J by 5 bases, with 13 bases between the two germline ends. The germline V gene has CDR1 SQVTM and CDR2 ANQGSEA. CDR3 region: CSVRQGGNEQYF. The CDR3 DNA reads TGCAGCGTTCGACAGGGAGGTAACGAGCAGTACTTC.

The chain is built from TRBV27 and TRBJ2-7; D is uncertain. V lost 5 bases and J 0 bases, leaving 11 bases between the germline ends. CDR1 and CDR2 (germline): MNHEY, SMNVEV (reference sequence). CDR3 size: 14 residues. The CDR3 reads CASSPTVFSYEQYF. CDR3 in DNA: TGTGCCAGCAGTCCTACAGTGTTCTCCTACGAGCAGTACTTC.

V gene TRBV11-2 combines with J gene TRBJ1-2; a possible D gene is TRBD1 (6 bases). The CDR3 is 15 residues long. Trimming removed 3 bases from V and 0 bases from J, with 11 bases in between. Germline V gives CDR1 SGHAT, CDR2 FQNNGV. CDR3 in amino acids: CASSFGTITNYGYTF. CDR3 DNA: TGTGCCAGCAGCTTCGGGACAATCACTAACTATGGCTACACCTTC.

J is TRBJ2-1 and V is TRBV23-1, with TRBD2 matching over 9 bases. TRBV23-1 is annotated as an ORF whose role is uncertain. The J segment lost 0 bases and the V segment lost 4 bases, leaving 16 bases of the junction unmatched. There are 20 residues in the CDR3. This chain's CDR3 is CASSLVGGSGSRTSYNEQFF. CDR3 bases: TGCGCCAGCAGTCTCGTAGGGGGTAGCGGGAGTCGGACCTCCTACAATGAGCAGTTCTTC.

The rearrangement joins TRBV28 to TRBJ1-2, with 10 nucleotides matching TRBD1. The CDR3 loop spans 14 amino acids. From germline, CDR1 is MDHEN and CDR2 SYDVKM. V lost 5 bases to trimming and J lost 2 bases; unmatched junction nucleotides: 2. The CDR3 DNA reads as TGTGCCAGCAGTGCGGGACAGGGGAACTATGGCTACACCTTC. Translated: CASSAGQGNYGYTF.

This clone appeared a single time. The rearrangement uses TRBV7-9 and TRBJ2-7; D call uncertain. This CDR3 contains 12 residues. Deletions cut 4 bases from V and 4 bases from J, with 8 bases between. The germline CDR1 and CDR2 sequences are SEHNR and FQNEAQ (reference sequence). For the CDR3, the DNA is TGTGCCAGCAGCTCCCAGATTTACGAGCAGTACGTC. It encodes CASSSQIYEQYV.

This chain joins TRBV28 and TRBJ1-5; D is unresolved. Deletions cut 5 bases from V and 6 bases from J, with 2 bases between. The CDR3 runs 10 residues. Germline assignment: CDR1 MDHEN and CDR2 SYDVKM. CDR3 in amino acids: CASSRQPQHF. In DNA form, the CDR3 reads TGTGCCAGCAGTCGTCAGCCCCAGCATTTT.

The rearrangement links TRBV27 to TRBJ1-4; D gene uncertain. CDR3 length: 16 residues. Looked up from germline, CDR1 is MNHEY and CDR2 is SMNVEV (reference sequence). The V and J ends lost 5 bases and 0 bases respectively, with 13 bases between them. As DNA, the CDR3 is TGTGCCAGCAGTCCTGGCCCTGGCCCAACTAATGAAAAACTGTTTTTT. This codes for CASSPGPGPTNEKLFF. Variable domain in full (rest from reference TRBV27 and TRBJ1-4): EAQVTQNPRYLITVTGKKLTVTCSQNMNHEYMSWYRQDPGLGLRQIYYSMNVEVTDKGDVPEGYKVSRKEKRNFPLILESPSPNQTSLYFCASSPGPGPTNEKLFFGSGTQLSVL.

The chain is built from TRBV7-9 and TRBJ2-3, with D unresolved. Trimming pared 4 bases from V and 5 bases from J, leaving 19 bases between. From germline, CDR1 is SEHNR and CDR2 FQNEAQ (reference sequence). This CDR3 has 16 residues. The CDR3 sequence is CASSSPPQRLIDTQYF. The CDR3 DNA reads TGTGCCAGCAGCTCCCCCCCCCAGAGGCTAATAGATACGCAGTATTTT. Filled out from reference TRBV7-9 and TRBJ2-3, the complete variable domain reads DTGVSQNPRHKITKRGQNVTFRCDPISEHNRLYWYRQTLGQGPEFLTYFQNEAQLEKSRLLSDRFSAERPKGSFSTLEIQRTEQGDSAMYLCASSSPPQRLIDTQYFGPGTRLTVL.

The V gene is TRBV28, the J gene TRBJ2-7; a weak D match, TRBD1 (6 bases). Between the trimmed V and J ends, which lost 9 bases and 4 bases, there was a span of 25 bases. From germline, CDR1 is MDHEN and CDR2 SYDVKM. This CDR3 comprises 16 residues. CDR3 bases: TGTGCCAGTAGAGGGACATCGGCTCAAGTTTATTACGAGCAGTACTTC. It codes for CASRGTSAQVYYEQYF.

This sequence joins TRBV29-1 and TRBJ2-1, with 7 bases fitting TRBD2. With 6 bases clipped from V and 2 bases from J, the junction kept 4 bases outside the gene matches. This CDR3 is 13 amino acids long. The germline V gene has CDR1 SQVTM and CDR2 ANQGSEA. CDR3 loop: CSVPGRAYNEQFF. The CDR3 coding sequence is TGCAGCGTACCGGGGAGGGCCTACAATGAGCAGTTCTTC.

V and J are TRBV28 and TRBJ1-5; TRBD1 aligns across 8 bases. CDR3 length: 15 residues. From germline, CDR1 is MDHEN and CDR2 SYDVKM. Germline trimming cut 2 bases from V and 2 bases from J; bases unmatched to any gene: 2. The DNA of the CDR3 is TGTGCCAGCAGTTTAATGACAGGGGGCAATCAGCCCCAGCATTTT. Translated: CASSLMTGGNQPQHF.

The CDR3: CASSVEGAGKETQYF. CDR3 nucleotides: TGTGCCAGCAGCGTAGAGGGGGCTGGGAAAGAGACCCAGTACTTC. The chain recombines TRBV9 with TRBJ2-5; the match to TRBD1 covers 7 bases. This CDR3 has 15 residues. The germline V gene encodes CDR1 SGDLS and CDR2 YYNGEE. After removal of 0 bases from V and 3 bases from J, the junction contained 5 bases not matched to a gene.

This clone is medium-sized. CDR3 DNA: TGTGCCAGCAGTGAAGGATTGGAGACCCAGTACTTC. Translated, it gives CASSEGLETQYF. This sequence joins TRBV25-1 and TRBJ2-5; no firm D call. The CDR3 has 12 amino acids. V was shortened by 2 bases and J by 5 bases, with 6 bases between the two germline ends. Looked up from germline, CDR1 is MGHDK and CDR2 is SYGVNS.

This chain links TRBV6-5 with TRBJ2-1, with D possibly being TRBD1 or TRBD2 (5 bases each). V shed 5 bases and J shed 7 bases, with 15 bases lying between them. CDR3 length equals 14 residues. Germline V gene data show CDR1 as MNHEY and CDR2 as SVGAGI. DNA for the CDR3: TGTGCCAGCAGTACCCGCTTAGAGGGGAATGAGCAGTTCTTC. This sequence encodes CASSTRLEGNEQFF.

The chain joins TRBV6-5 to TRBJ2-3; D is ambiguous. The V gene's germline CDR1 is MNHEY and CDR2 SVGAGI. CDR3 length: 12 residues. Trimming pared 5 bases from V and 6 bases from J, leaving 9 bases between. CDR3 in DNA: TGTGCCAGCAGTCCCATTGGGGATACGCAGTATTTT. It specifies CASSPIGDTQYF.

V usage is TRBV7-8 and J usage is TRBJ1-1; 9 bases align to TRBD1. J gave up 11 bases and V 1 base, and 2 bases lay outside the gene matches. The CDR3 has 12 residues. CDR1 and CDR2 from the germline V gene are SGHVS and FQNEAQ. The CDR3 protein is CASSLGGQGAFF. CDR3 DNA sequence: TGTGCCAGCAGCTTAGGGGGACAGGGCGCTTTCTTT.

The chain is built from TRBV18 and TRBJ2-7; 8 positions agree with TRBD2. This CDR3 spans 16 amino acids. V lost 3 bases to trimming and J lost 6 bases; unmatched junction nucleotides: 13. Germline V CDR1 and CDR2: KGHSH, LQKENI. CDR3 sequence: CASSPLGRASSLEQYF. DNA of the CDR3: TGTGCCAGCTCACCCCTCGGGAGGGCCAGTTCCCTCGAGCAGTACTTC.

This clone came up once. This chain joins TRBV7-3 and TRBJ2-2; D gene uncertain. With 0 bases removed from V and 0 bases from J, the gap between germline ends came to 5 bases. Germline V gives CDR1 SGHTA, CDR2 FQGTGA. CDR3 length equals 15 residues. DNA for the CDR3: TGTGCCAGCAGCTTAACTTCGGCGAACACCGGGGAGCTGTTTTTT. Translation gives CASSLTSANTGELFF.